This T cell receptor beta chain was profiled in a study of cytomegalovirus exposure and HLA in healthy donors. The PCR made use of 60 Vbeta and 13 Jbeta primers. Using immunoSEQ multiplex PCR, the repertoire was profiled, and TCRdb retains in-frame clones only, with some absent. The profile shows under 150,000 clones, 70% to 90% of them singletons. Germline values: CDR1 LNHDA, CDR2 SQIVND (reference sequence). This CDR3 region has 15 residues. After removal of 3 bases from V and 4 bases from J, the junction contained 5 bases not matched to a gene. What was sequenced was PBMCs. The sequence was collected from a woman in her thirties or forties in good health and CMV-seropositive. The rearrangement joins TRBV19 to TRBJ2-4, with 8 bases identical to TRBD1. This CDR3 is CASSIPGDRKNIQYF. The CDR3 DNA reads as TGTGCCAGTAGTATCCCAGGGGACAGGAAAAACATTCAGTACTTC.